One and the same sample provided the 3 T cell receptor beta chains below, sequenced in a study of beta chain features in type 1 diabetes. Expressed TCRB transcripts were sequenced because the isolated RNA had all been reverse transcribed beforehand. Profiled with immunoSEQ multiplex PCR; TCRdb holds only in-frame clones, not every one. The sample lists around 280,000 clones; 8% were seen once. What was sequenced was central memory CD4+ T cells from blood. These receptors all stem from a woman aged 18-29 years in good health.

This chain uses TRBV6-5 with TRBJ2-6, with unresolved D. Per germline, CDR1 MNHEY and CDR2 SVGAGI. CDR3 size: 13 residues. Trimming stripped 4 bases from V and 2 bases from J, with 3 bases between. CDR3 sequence reads: CASSLAGANVLTF. The CDR3 coding sequence is TGTGCCAGCAGTTTAGCTGGGGCCAACGTCCTGACTTTC.

Many counts were recorded for this clone. The V call is TRBV10-3, the J call TRBJ2-3; 9 bases map to TRBD2. The V gene's germline CDR1 is ENHRY and CDR2 SYGVKD. V lost 8 bases to trimming and J lost 0 bases; unmatched junction nucleotides: 3. This CDR3 contains 14 residues. The CDR3 protein is CAIGTSGSTDTQYF. For the CDR3, the DNA is TGTGCCATCGGTACTAGCGGGAGCACAGATACGCAGTATTTT.

This clone was seen a handful of times. The chain carries TRBV7-9 and TRBJ1-1, with a possible D match to TRBD1 (6 bases). This CDR3 is built from 12 residues. Trimming took off 5 bases at V and 7 bases at J, with 11 bases between the two ends. The germline V gene encodes CDR1 SEHNR and CDR2 FQNEAQ (reference sequence). DNA for the CDR3: TGTGCCAGCAGCCACCCCAGGGGTGAAGCTTTCTTT. Translating gives CASSHPRGEAFF.